This TCR beta chain derives from a study of blood T cell repertoires in COVID-19. Study-wide background: The study drew acute and convalescent COVID-19 samples from the United States, Italy and Spain. The analysed material was cDNA or gDNA that came from T cells, B-cell-depleted T cells, or PBMCs.

From germline, CDR1 is GTSNPN and CDR2 SVGIG (reference sequence). The CDR3 has 15 residues. The ends were cut back, 0 bases at V and 8 bases at J, with 16 bases in the middle. Participants had their cohort set by participant-reported clinical history. This clone occurred once. Sequencing was performed with immunoSEQ multiplex PCR; in TCRdb, only in-frame clones are kept and a portion is missing. The table has about 180,000 clones, roughly 89% seen once; the top ten hold approximately 2.3%. The sample taken for sequencing was PBMCs or T cells enriched from blood (not recorded which). This receptor was obtained from a woman aged 40 to 50 with acute COVID-19. The gene calls are TRBV30 and TRBJ1-4; D might be TRBD1 (5 bases). The CDR3 bases are TGTGCCTGGAGTGTACAGGCAGGGATCTCGGAAAAACTGTTTTTT. Translated, it gives CAWSVQAGISEKLFF. Variable domain in full (rest from reference TRBV30 and TRBJ1-4): SQTIHQWPATLVQPVGSPLSLECTVEGTSNPNLYWYRQAAGRGLQLLFYSVGIGQISSEVPQNLSASRPQDRQFILSSKKLLLSDSGFYLCAWSVQAGISEKLFFGSGTQLSVL.